What follows are 20 T cell receptor beta chains derived from one specimen sequenced in a study of T cells after yellow fever vaccination. From the 5' RACE reads, TCRdb called clonotypes with MiXCR, one entry per CDR3 protein. This table holds 60,000 or so distinct CDR3 sequences, approximately 7% found once. Material: CD8+ T cells sorted from PBMCs, obtained on the day of the first yellow fever vaccination. All receptors derive from a man between 18 and 29 years old who received the YFV17D yellow fever vaccine.

This clonotype appeared many times. The chain is built from TRBV28 and TRBJ2-2; perhaps TRBD1 as D (6 bases). Trimming took off 6 bases at V and 1 base at J, with 9 bases between the two ends. CDR3 length equals 14 residues. CDR1 is MDHEN and CDR2 is SYDVKM in the germline V gene. The CDR3 is CASRSGQNTGELFF. In nucleotides, the CDR3 is TGTGCCAGCAGATCGGGACAGAACACCGGGGAGCTGTTTTTT.

Many counts were recorded for this clonotype. V gene TRBV4-3 combines with J gene TRBJ2-1; D not certain. Trimming cost V 0 bases and J 8 bases, with 8 bases left between them. This CDR3 comprises 13 residues. Germline-derived CDR1 and CDR2 are LGHNA and YSLEER. CDR3 nucleotides: TGCGCCAGCAGCCAAGATTCGACTTATGAGCAGTTCTTC. It specifies CASSQDSTYEQFF.

The V and J genes are TRBV6-2 or TRBV6-3 and TRBJ1-2; D is undetermined. V shed 4 bases and J shed 8 bases, with 17 bases lying between them. Germline assignment: CDR1 MNHEY and CDR2 SVGEGT. This CDR3 has 14 residues. DNA of the CDR3: TGTGCCAGCAGTTCTATCACCACACCGACGGGCTACACCTTC. Translating it yields CASSSITTPTGYTF.

The chain carries TRBV7-2 and TRBJ2-3; D is perhaps TRBD1 (6 bases). There are 17 residues in the CDR3. Germline CDR1 is SGHTA and CDR2 is FQGNSA. Trimming stripped 2 bases from V and 4 bases from J, with 19 bases between. The CDR3 DNA is TGTGCCAGCAGCTTATTTGGGACACACACCGGACCAGATACGCAGTATTTT. This gives the protein CASSLFGTHTGPDTQYF.

This clonotype appeared a few times. The rearrangement joins TRBV29-1 to TRBJ2-5; 7 bases align to TRBD1. The CDR3 loop spans 15 amino acids. The V gene's germline CDR1 is SQVTM and CDR2 ANQGSEA. V lost 6 bases and J lost 0; bases outside the gene matches: 10. CDR3 nucleotide sequence: TGCAGCGTGGCACCCGGGACAGCCGACCAAGAGACCCAGTACTTC. Its translation: CSVAPGTADQETQYF.

This clonotype was seen a few times. The chain carries TRBV4-1 and TRBJ2-6; a weak D match, TRBD2 (6 bases). Germline CDR1 is MGHRA and CDR2 is YSYEKL. Trimming shortened V by 1 base and J by 1 base, and 8 bases separated the two germline ends. The CDR3 totals 16 residues. CDR3 loop: CASSQVAGSGANVLTF. The DNA for the CDR3 is TGCGCCAGCAGCCAAGTTGCGGGGTCTGGGGCCAACGTCCTGACTTTC.

This clonotype was seen repeatedly, ten times or more. The J gene is TRBJ2-2, the V gene TRBV9, with 8 bases fitting TRBD2. The germline gives CDR1 SGDLS, CDR2 YYNGEE. V lost 4 bases, J lost 8 bases, and 10 bases stayed unmatched. This CDR3 spans 15 amino acids. The CDR3: CASSTSGTRGGELFF. In DNA form, the CDR3 reads TGTGCCAGCAGCACCTCCGGGACTAGGGGTGGGGAGCTGTTTTTT.

This clonotype was seen only a few times. The chain recombines TRBV7-3 with TRBJ2-7, with 7 positions matching TRBD2. Germline V gene lookup returns CDR1 SGHTA and CDR2 FQGTGA. This CDR3 contains 14 residues. The ends lost 3 bases at V and 2 bases at J; junction bases unmatched: 4. CDR3 sequence reads: CASSLDGGTYEQYF. DNA of the CDR3: TGTGCCAGCAGCTTGGACGGGGGGACCTACGAGCAGTACTTC.

Written as DNA, the CDR3 is TGTGCCAGCAGTTACGCGGGGGGGCCAGCAGATACGCAGTATTTT. Residues: CASSYAGGPADTQYF. The gene calls are TRBV6-5 and TRBJ2-3; 9 bases align to TRBD2. The CDR3 is made up of 15 amino acids. V was pared by 2 bases and J by 4 bases, with 4 bases of the junction left unmatched. From germline, CDR1 is MNHEY and CDR2 SVGAGI.

A few counts support this clonotype. The CDR3 DNA sequence: TGTGCCACCAGACCAACGGCCAACTCCTACGAGCAGTACGTC. It codes for CATRPTANSYEQYV. V and J are TRBV15 and TRBJ2-7; unclear D gene. V shed 6 bases and J shed 0 bases, with 12 bases lying between them. The CDR3 is made up of 14 amino acids. The germline CDR1 and CDR2 sequences are LNHNV and YYDKDF (reference sequence).

There are a few counts of this clonotype. The chain uses TRBV29-1 and TRBJ2-3; a weak D match, TRBD2 (6 bases). Germline CDR1 and CDR2: SQVTM and ANQGSEA. The length of the CDR3 is 14 residues. V lost 7 bases, J lost 1 base, and 15 bases lay in between. The CDR3 loop is CSALGLLRTDTQYF. The CDR3 coding sequence is TGCAGCGCCCTGGGACTTCTACGCACAGATACGCAGTATTTT.

The chain couples TRBV20-1 to TRBJ2-1, with 14 positions matching TRBD2. V trimming: 6 bases; J trimming: 7 bases; junction bases outside the gene matches: 5. Germline-derived CDR1 and CDR2 are DFQATT and SNEGSKA (reference sequence). The CDR3 contains 14 residues. The CDR3 is CSASTSGGENEQFF. In nucleotides, the CDR3 is TGCAGTGCCTCGACTAGCGGGGGGGAGAATGAGCAGTTCTTC.

This clonotype has at least ten counts. The rearrangement joins TRBV29-1 to TRBJ2-2, with TRBD1 identical over 9 bases. The V segment lost 6 bases and the J segment 5 bases; nucleotides outside the gene matches: 7. Germline assignment: CDR1 SQVTM and CDR2 ANQGSEA. The CDR3 has 14 residues. DNA of the CDR3: TGCAGCGTGCCCGGGACAGGGAAAACCGGGGAGCTGTTTTTT. Translating gives CSVPGTGKTGELFF.

V usage is TRBV19 and J usage is TRBJ1-6; D not resolved. The germline gives CDR1 LNHDA, CDR2 SQIVND (reference sequence). The CDR3 loop spans 14 amino acids. Trimming took off 7 bases at V and 8 bases at J, with 15 bases between the two ends. The CDR3 reads CASNPSDWDSPLHF. The CDR3, as DNA: TGTGCCAGTAACCCGTCCGATTGGGATTCACCCCTCCACTTT.

The table lists this clonotype with a few counts. The chain joins TRBV13 to TRBJ2-3; D perhaps matches TRBD2 (6 bases). V gave up 2 bases and J gave up 3 bases, with 12 bases separating them. This CDR3 spans 15 amino acids. The V gene's germline CDR1 is PRHDT and CDR2 FYEKMQ (reference sequence). CDR3 nucleotide sequence: TGTGCCAGCAGCTTAAACGGACGGGGGACAGATACGCAGTATTTT. Its translation is CASSLNGRGTDTQYF.

This clonotype was observed at least ten times. The J gene is TRBJ2-2, the V gene TRBV9; 9 nucleotides align to TRBD2. The CDR3 spans 16 residues. With 4 bases clipped from V and 2 bases from J, the junction kept 6 bases outside the gene matches. Germline V gene data show CDR1 as SGDLS and CDR2 as YYNGEE. This CDR3 reads CASSFRGGANTGELFF. The CDR3 DNA is TGTGCCAGCAGCTTTCGCGGGGGGGCAAACACCGGGGAGCTGTTTTTT.

This clonotype came up many times. The V call is TRBV13, the J call TRBJ2-7; D ambiguous. This CDR3 region has 14 residues. Trimming took 4 bases from V and 1 from J, leaving 11 bases between them. Germline V gives CDR1 PRHDT, CDR2 FYEKMQ (reference sequence). The CDR3 DNA follows: TGTGCCAGCAGCTATAAGAGGAGTTCCTACGAGCAGTACTTC. Translated, it gives CASSYKRSSYEQYF.

This clonotype was seen repeatedly, ten times or more. The rearrangement links TRBV4-1 to TRBJ2-7; 8 bases are a match to TRBD1. This CDR3 has 15 amino acids. Germline loops: CDR1 MGHRA, CDR2 YSYEKL. The junction had 3 bases not matched to a gene; V was cut back by 0 bases and J by 2 bases. The CDR3 here is CASSQEDRAPYEQYF. CDR3 in DNA: TGCGCCAGCAGCCAAGAGGACAGGGCGCCCTACGAGCAGTACTTC.

This clonotype showed up just a few times. The V and J genes are TRBV4-3 and TRBJ2-3, with D possibly matching TRBD1 (6 bases). This CDR3 has 16 amino acids. Trimming pared 0 bases from V and 3 bases from J, leaving 13 bases between. Germline V CDR1 and CDR2: LGHNA, YSLEER. The CDR3 DNA is TGCGCCAGCAGCCAAGAGGGCAGGGGTTTTACAGATACGCAGTATTTT. Encoded protein: CASSQEGRGFTDTQYF.

This chain connects TRBV6-1 to TRBJ2-5; TRBD2 might be the D (5 bases). Germline V gene sequence: CDR1 MNHNS, CDR2 SASEGT. Trimming removed 7 bases at V and 1 base at J, with 10 bases between. The CDR3 is 13 amino acids. The CDR3 bases are TGTGCCAGCAATCGGGGTCCCCAAGAGACCCAGTACTTC. It codes for CASNRGPQETQYF.